These T cell receptor beta chains were read from a single sample in a study of T-cell reconstitution after alpha-beta-depleted transplantation in children. TCRdb called the PCR reads again in MiXCR, with one record for every CDR3 protein. The sample yields a few hundred thousand distinct CDR3 sequences, around 10% seen once. Sequencing used PBMCs, obtained before TCRalphabeta/CD19-depleted stem cell transplant. The receptors were sampled from a boy under two years old with acute myeloid leukemia, due to receive a stem cell transplant. The CDR3 runs from the conserved cysteine through the conserved F or W. D genes are given only for firm matches. For some rows the clone size is stated as once, few or many, or as a class when expanded; others skip it.

clone size	V gene	J gene	D gene	CDR3 DNA	CDR3 protein
many	TRBV20-1	TRBJ2-1	-	TGCAGTGCCCCGAGGGGGGGGCCCTACAATGAGCAGTTCTTC	CSAPRGGPYNEQFF
-	TRBV3-1	TRBJ2-1	TRBD1	TGTGCCAGCAGCCGGTACAGGGGGCTAACAATCGATGAGCAGTTCTTC	CASSRYRGLTIDEQFF
few	TRBV20-1	TRBJ2-1	TRBD2	TGCAGTGTCCCGGGACTAGCCTCCTGCAATGAGCAGTTCTTC	CSVPGLASCNEQFF
few	TRBV7-2	TRBJ2-7	-	TGTGCCAGCAGCTTATCGGGAGCAATCTACGAGCAGTACTTC	CASSLSGAIYEQYF
many	TRBV4-3	TRBJ2-7	-	TGCGCCAGCAGCCAAGGGCAGACCTACGAGCAGTACTTC	CASSQGQTYEQYF
many	TRBV7-9	TRBJ2-5	-	TGTGCCAGCAGCTTAGAGGGACACTCAGAGACCCAGTACTTC	CASSLEGHSETQYF
many	TRBV5-1	TRBJ2-3	-	TGCGCCAGCAGCTTGGAAGGTAATGCAGATACGCAGTATTTT	CASSLEGNADTQYF
few	TRBV12-3/TRBV12-4	TRBJ2-2	-	TGTGCCAGCAGTTTAGGGGCCCGAGTCACCGGGGAGCTGTTTTTT	CASSLGARVTGELFF
-	TRBV11-2	TRBJ2-5	TRBD1	TGTGCCAGCGCCACGATTACTAGGGGGCGCCTGGAGACCCAGTACTTC	CASATITRGRLETQYF
many	TRBV10-3	TRBJ2-1	TRBD2	TGTGCCATCAGTGAGTCGAAGGTTAGCGGGAAGGGGGCCTACAATGAGCAGTTCTTC	CAISESKVSGKGAYNEQFF
many	TRBV3-1	TRBJ2-4	-	TGTGCCAGCAGCCAAGTGCGGCCCGGGATAGCCAAAAACATTCAGTACTTC	CASSQVRPGIAKNIQYF
many	TRBV6-1	TRBJ1-3	-	TGTGCCAGCAGTGAATTAGATCGCCGGGACTCCGGAAACACCATATATTTT	CASSELDRRDSGNTIYF
many	TRBV10-3	TRBJ2-5	TRBD1	TGTGCCATCGGATACAGGGGGCCGTTTCAAGAGACCCAGTACTTC	CAIGYRGPFQETQYF
-	TRBV4-3	TRBJ2-7	-	TGCGCCAGCAGCCAAGAGCAGGTTGCCTACGAGCAGTACTTC	CASSQEQVAYEQYF
many	TRBV7-9	TRBJ2-3	-	TGTGCCAGCAGCTTAGGGAGGACTGTCCCTAGCACAGATACGCAGTATTTT	CASSLGRTVPSTDTQYF
-	TRBV6-1	TRBJ2-1	TRBD2	TGTGCCAGCAGGAGAGTAGCGGGAGGTAAGAATGAGCAGTTCTTC	CASRRVAGGKNEQFF
many	TRBV7-3	TRBJ2-1	TRBD2	TGTGCCAGCAGCTTAAGAGCGGGGGGCTCCTACAATGAGCAGTTCTTC	CASSLRAGGSYNEQFF
many	TRBV28	TRBJ2-3	TRBD1	TGTGCCAGCAGTTCTCGGACAGGGAGCACAGATACGCAGTATTTT	CASSSRTGSTDTQYF
-	TRBV29-1	TRBJ2-1	-	TGCAGCGTTGACACACGGACACTGTACAATGAGCAGTTCTTC	CSVDTRTLYNEQFF
many	TRBV5-1	TRBJ2-5	-	TGCGCCAGCAGCCCCTATCTAGCGAGCGGACAAGAGACCCAGTACTTC	CASSPYLASGQETQYF
-	TRBV28	TRBJ2-7	TRBD1	TGTGCCAGCAGTTTATGGGTGGTCCGGGACAGGGTGAACGAGCAGTACTTC	CASSLWVVRDRVNEQYF
many	TRBV5-1	TRBJ1-2	-	TGCGCCAGCAGCTCCCTACCGACTAACTATGGCTACACCTTC	CASSSLPTNYGYTF
-	TRBV4-2	TRBJ2-7	-	TGTCCCAGCAGCCAAGGTACAGGGTACGAGCAGTACTTC	CPSSQGTGYEQYF
-	TRBV7-9	TRBJ2-5	-	TGTGCCAGCAGCCCCCGGAGCCAAACCAAAGAAGAGACCCAGTACTTC	CASSPRSQTKEETQYF
-	TRBV29-1	TRBJ2-7	TRBD2	TGCAGCGCAAGACTAGCTAACTACGAGCAGTACTTC	CSARLANYEQYF
many	TRBV4-1	TRBJ2-1	-	TGCGCCAGCAGCCAATTGCATGAGCAGTTCTTC	CASSQLHEQFF
many	TRBV2	TRBJ2-6	TRBD1	TGTGCCAGCAGGGGATTTAAGACAGGGGGGGCCAACGTCCTGACTTTC	CASRGFKTGGANVLTF
few	TRBV7-2	TRBJ2-7	TRBD2	TGTGCCAGCAGCGCACCCGGGACTAGCGGTTGGAAGCAGTACTTC	CASSAPGTSGWKQYF
-	TRBV10-3	TRBJ2-6	TRBD2	TGTGCCATCAGTGATGTAGCGGGGGGCCCTGGGGCCAACGTCCTGACTTTC	CAISDVAGGPGANVLTF
many	TRBV28	TRBJ2-7	TRBD1	TGTGCCAGCAGGCCCGGGACAGGGGGTATCTACGAGCAGTACTTC	CASRPGTGGIYEQYF
-	TRBV11-2	TRBJ1-6	-	TGTGCCAGCAGCTTAGACCTCGGGCCCAGCAATTCACCCCTCCACTTT	CASSLDLGPSNSPLHF
many	TRBV16	TRBJ2-3	TRBD2	TGTGCCAGCAGCCAAAGGACTAGCGGGAGCACAGATACGCAGTATTTT	CASSQRTSGSTDTQYF
many	TRBV12-3/TRBV12-4	TRBJ2-2	-	TGTGCCAGCAGTCCTACTAGTTTCACCGGGGAGCTGTTTTTT	CASSPTSFTGELFF
many	TRBV7-2	TRBJ2-1	-	TGTGCCAGCAGCCCCCTTTATGAGCAGTTCTTC	CASSPLYEQFF
-	TRBV7-3	TRBJ2-1	-	TGTGCCAGCAGGGGATCTGGGGACGATGAGCAGTTCTTC	CASRGSGDDEQFF
many	TRBV19	TRBJ1-4	-	TGTGCCAGTAGTATGGGCCGCCTGGGGGCAGTTGAAAAACTGTTTTTT	CASSMGRLGAVEKLFF
many	TRBV12-3/TRBV12-4	TRBJ2-4	TRBD1	TGTGCCAGCAGTTTACCCACGGGACAGGGAAAACCCAAAAACATTCAGTACTTC	CASSLPTGQGKPKNIQYF
-	TRBV12-3/TRBV12-4	TRBJ1-2	-	TGTGCCAGCAGGCCTAGTGGGGGCGGCTACACCTTC	CASRPSGGGYTF
many	TRBV20-1	TRBJ2-5	-	TGCAGTGCTAGTTTGGGGAAAGAGACCCAGTACTTC	CSASLGKETQYF
many	TRBV7-2	TRBJ2-5	TRBD2	TGTGCCAGCAGCTTCTCAGCGGGGCCAGAGACCCAGTACTTC	CASSFSAGPETQYF
few	TRBV11-3	TRBJ2-2	TRBD1	TGTGCCAGCAGCTCGAGGACAGGGAGCACCGGGGAGCTGTTTTTT	CASSSRTGSTGELFF